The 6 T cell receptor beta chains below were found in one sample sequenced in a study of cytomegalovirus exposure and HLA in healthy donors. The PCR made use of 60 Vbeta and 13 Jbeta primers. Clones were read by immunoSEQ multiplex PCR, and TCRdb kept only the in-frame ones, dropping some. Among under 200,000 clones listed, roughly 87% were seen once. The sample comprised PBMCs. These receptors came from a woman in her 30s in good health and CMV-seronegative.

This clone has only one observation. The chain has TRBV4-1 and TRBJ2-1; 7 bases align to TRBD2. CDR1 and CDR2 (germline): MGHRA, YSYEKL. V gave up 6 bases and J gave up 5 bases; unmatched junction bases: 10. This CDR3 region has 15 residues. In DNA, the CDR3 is TGCGCCAGCAGACCTATCGGAGCGGGAAACAATGAGCAGTTCTTC. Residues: CASRPIGAGNNEQFF.

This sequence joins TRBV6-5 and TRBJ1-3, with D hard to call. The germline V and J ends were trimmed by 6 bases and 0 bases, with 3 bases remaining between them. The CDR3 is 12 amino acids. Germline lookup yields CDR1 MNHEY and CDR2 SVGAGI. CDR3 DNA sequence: TGTGCCAGCAGCAACTCTGGAAACACCATATATTTT. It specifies CASSNSGNTIYF.

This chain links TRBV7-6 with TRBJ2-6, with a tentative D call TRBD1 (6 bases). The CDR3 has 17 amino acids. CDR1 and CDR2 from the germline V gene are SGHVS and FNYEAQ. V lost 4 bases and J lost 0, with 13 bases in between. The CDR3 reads CASSSMWTASGANVLTF. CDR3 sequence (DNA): TGTGCCAGCAGCTCAATGTGGACAGCCTCTGGGGCCAACGTCCTGACTTTC.

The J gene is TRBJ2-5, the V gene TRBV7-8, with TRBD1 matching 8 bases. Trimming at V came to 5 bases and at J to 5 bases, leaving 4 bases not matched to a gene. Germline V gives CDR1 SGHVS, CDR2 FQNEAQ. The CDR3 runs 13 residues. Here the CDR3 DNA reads TGTGCCAGCAGCATGGACAGGGAGGAGACCCAGTACTTC. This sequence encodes CASSMDREETQYF.

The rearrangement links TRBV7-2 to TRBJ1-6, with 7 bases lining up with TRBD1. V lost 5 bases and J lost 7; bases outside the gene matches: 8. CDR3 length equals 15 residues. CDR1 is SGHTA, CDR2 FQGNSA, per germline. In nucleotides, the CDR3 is TGTGCCAGCAGCCCCTCGACAGGGAGCAATTCACCCCTCCACTTT. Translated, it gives CASSPSTGSNSPLHF.

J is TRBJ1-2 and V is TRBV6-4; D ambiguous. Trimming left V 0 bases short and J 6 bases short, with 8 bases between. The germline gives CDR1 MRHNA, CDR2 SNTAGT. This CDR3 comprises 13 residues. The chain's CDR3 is CASSDSVENGYTF. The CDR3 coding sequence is TGTGCCAGCAGTGACTCGGTGGAGAATGGCTACACCTTC.